The rows below give T cell receptor beta chains drawn from one sample of a study of blood T cell repertoires in COVID-19. Libraries were prepared by immunoSEQ multiplex PCR; TCRdb keeps only in-frame clonotypes and omits some of them. The sample shows about 190,000 clones, about 85% of them seen only once. Sequencing was carried out using peripheral blood. These receptors originate from a man older than 75 with COVID-19, enrolled during active disease. Both conserved end residues are part of each CDR3. Each record gives: CDR3 DNA, CDR3 protein, clone size, V gene, D gene, J gene. A D gene is named only where the DNA matches it firmly. Clone sizes are given selectively: once, few, many, or a class where the clone is expanded.

cdr3_nt: TGTGCCAGCAGTGAGTTGAGCTCCTACGAGCAGTACTTC
cdr3_aa: CASSELSSYEQYF
clone_size: -
v_call: TRBV6-6
d_call: -
j_call: TRBJ2-7

cdr3_nt: TGTGCCGGCAGCCCCGTTGTGGGGGGCGAGCAGTACTTC
cdr3_aa: CAGSPVVGGEQYF
clone_size: -
v_call: TRBV7-2
d_call: -
j_call: TRBJ2-7

cdr3_nt: TGCGCCAGTCGGGGTGGCACAGATACGCAGTATTTT
cdr3_aa: CASRGGTDTQYF
clone_size: -
v_call: TRBV5-1
d_call: -
j_call: TRBJ2-3

cdr3_nt: TGTGCCAGTAGTATGCGAGGGGGCGAAAAGACCCAGTACTTC
cdr3_aa: CASSMRGGEKTQYF
clone_size: few
v_call: TRBV19
d_call: TRBD1
j_call: TRBJ2-5

cdr3_nt: TGTGCCAGCAGCGTAGGGGGAGTCCCCGCCTACAATGAGCAGTTCTTC
cdr3_aa: CASSVGGVPAYNEQFF
clone_size: -
v_call: TRBV9
d_call: -
j_call: TRBJ2-1

cdr3_nt: TGTGCCAGCAGCTCTATCCGGGGAGGGACAACCAATCAGCCCCAGCATTTT
cdr3_aa: CASSSIRGGTTNQPQHF
clone_size: -
v_call: TRBV5-6
d_call: -
j_call: TRBJ1-5

cdr3_nt: TGCAGCGTTGAAGATCAAGCAGGGGGGTCTCAGCAGTACTTC
cdr3_aa: CSVEDQAGGSQQYF
clone_size: -
v_call: TRBV29-1
d_call: -
j_call: TRBJ2-7

cdr3_nt: TGTGCCAGCAGAAGGACAGCCCCTAGCACAGATACGCAGTATTTT
cdr3_aa: CASRRTAPSTDTQYF
clone_size: -
v_call: TRBV5-5
d_call: -
j_call: TRBJ2-3

cdr3_nt: TGTGCCAGCAGTTTAAGTGGGAGCGGTGGCTTAGCCCAGCATTTT
cdr3_aa: CASSLSGSGGLAQHF
clone_size: -
v_call: TRBV28
d_call: -
j_call: TRBJ1-5

cdr3_nt: TGCAGCGTTTCACAGGGAAACACCATATATTTT
cdr3_aa: CSVSQGNTIYF
clone_size: -
v_call: TRBV29-1
d_call: -
j_call: TRBJ1-3

cdr3_nt: TGTGCCAGCTCACCATCCTCCAATCAGCCCCAGCATTTT
cdr3_aa: CASSPSSNQPQHF
clone_size: -
v_call: TRBV18
d_call: -
j_call: TRBJ1-5

cdr3_nt: TGTGCCAGCAGCTTGAGGTTTGGAGGAGGAAACACCATATATTTT
cdr3_aa: CASSLRFGGGNTIYF
clone_size: -
v_call: TRBV11-3
d_call: -
j_call: TRBJ1-3

cdr3_nt: TGTGCCAGTAAGGACAGGGCAGAAGTCACTGAAGCTTTCTTT
cdr3_aa: CASKDRAEVTEAFF
clone_size: -
v_call: TRBV19
d_call: TRBD1
j_call: TRBJ1-1

cdr3_nt: TGTGCCAGCACTCAGGATATTGGACAGAGTCCTTCTGGAAACACCATATATTTT
cdr3_aa: CASTQDIGQSPSGNTIYF
clone_size: -
v_call: TRBV2
d_call: -
j_call: TRBJ1-3

cdr3_nt: TGCGCCAGCAGCCGACAGGGGCTAGTCAACGAGCAGTACTTC
cdr3_aa: CASSRQGLVNEQYF
clone_size: -
v_call: TRBV5-1
d_call: TRBD1
j_call: TRBJ2-7

cdr3_nt: TGTGCCAGCAGCCAAAGGGGAGGGAATTCACCCCTCCACTTT
cdr3_aa: CASSQRGGNSPLHF
clone_size: -
v_call: TRBV3-1/TRBV3-2
d_call: -
j_call: TRBJ1-6

cdr3_nt: TGCGCCAGCAGCCAAGATGAGAGGGGGCCCAACGTGTACACTGAAGCTTTCTTT
cdr3_aa: CASSQDERGPNVYTEAFF
clone_size: few
v_call: TRBV4-1
d_call: TRBD1
j_call: TRBJ1-1

cdr3_nt: TGTGCCAGCAGGTCAACCGAGGGTTCACAACAGCCCCAGCATTTT
cdr3_aa: CASRSTEGSQQPQHF
clone_size: once
v_call: TRBV6-6
d_call: -
j_call: TRBJ1-5

cdr3_nt: TGCGCCAGCAGCTTGGGTCCAGGAATTGCAACTAATGAAAAACTGTTTTTT
cdr3_aa: CASSLGPGIATNEKLFF
clone_size: -
v_call: TRBV5-1
d_call: -
j_call: TRBJ1-4

cdr3_nt: TGTGCCAGCAGCTCGGGACTAGCGCCTTACAATGAGCAGTTCTTC
cdr3_aa: CASSSGLAPYNEQFF
clone_size: -
v_call: TRBV9
d_call: TRBD2
j_call: TRBJ2-1